This TCR beta chain is drawn from a study of blood T cell repertoires in COVID-19. The method was immunoSEQ multiplex PCR; TCRdb's version includes in-frame clones alone and lacks a portion of them. The sample includes over 200,000 clones, about 86% of them seen just once. This clone was recorded once. The CDR3 runs to 16 residues. Germline V CDR1 and CDR2: MGHRA, YSYEKL. The ends were cut back, 0 bases at V and 4 bases at J, with 13 bases in the middle. The chain combines TRBV4-1 with TRBJ1-5, with D tentatively TRBD1 (6 bases). The origin of this receptor is a woman aged 50 to 60 with acute or convalescent COVID-19. The sequenced material came from peripheral blood. The CDR3 spells CASSQDTGRSNQPQHF. CDR3 coding DNA: TGCGCCAGCAGCCAAGATACAGGGCGGTCAAATCAGCCCCAGCATTTT.